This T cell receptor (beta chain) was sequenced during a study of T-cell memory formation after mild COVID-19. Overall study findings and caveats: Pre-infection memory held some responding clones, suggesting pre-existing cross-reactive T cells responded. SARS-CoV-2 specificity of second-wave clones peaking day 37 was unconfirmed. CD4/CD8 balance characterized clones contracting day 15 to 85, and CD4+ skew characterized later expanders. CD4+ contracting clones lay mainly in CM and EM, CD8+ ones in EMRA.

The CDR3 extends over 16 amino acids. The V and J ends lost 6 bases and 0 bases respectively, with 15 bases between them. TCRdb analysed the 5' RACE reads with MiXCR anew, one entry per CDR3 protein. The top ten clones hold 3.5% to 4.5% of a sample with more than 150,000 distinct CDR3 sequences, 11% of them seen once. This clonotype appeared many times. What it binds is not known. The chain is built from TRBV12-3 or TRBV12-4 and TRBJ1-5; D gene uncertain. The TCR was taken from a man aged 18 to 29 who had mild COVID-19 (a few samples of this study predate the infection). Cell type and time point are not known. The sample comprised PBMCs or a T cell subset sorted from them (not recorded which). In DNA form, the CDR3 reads TGTGCCAGCAGGGTTGAAGGACCTTATAGCAATCAGCCCCAGCATTTT. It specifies CASRVEGPYSNQPQHF.